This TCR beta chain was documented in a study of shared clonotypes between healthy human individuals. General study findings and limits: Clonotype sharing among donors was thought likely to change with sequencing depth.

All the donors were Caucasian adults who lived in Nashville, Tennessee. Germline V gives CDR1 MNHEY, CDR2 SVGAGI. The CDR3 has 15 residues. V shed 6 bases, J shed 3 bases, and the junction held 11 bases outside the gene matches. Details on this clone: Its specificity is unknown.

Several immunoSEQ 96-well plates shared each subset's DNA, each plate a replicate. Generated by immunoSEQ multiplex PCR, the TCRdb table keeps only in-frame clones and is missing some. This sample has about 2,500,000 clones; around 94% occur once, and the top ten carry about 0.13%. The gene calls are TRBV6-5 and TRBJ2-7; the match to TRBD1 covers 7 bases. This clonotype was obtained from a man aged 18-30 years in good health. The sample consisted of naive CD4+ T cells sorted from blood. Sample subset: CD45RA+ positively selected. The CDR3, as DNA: TGTGCCAGCAGGGAAACCGGGACAGCCCGCTACGAGCAGTACTTC. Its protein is CASRETGTARYEQYF.